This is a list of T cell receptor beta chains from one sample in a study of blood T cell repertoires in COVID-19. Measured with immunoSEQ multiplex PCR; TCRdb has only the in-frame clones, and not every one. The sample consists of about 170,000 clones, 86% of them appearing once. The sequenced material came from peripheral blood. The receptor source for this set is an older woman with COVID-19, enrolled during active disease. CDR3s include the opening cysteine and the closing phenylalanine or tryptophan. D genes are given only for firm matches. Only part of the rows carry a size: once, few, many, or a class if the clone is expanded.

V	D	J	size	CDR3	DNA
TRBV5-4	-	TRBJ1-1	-	CASSLDMNTEAFF	TGTGCCAGCAGCTTGGACATGAACACTGAAGCTTTCTTT
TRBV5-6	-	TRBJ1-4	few	CASSLYVNRFNEKLFF	TGTGCCAGCAGCTTGTATGTTAACAGGTTTAATGAAAAACTGTTTTTT
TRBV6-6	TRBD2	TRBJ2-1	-	CASTLAGVNEQFF	TGTGCCAGCACCCTAGCGGGAGTCAATGAGCAGTTCTTC
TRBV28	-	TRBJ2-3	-	CASSLFLRGHDADTQYF	TGTGCCAGCAGTTTATTTCTAAGGGGACACGACGCAGATACGCAGTATTTT
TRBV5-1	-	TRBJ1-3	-	CASSEQVSGNTIYF	TGCGCCAGCAGCGAACAAGTCTCTGGAAACACCATATATTTT
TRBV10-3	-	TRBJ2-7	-	CAISESGQGNSREYF	TGTGCCATCAGTGAGTCCGGGCAGGGAAATTCTCGGGAGTACTTC
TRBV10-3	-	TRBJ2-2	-	CAISEFRDAGELFF	TGTGCCATCAGTGAGTTCAGGGATGCCGGGGAGCTGTTTTTT
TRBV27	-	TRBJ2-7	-	CASSLFPQASYEQYF	TGTGCCAGCAGTTTATTCCCGCAGGCCTCCTACGAGCAGTACTTC
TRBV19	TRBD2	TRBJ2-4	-	CASSIEGGAKNIQYF	TGTGCCAGTAGTATAGAGGGAGGGGCCAAAAACATTCAGTACTTC
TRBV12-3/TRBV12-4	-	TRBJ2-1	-	CASSHTGNEQFF	TGTGCCAGCAGTCATACAGGGAATGAGCAGTTCTTC
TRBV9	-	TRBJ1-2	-	CASSFRPVGARGYTF	TGTGCCAGCAGCTTTCGACCGGTAGGGGCACGAGGCTACACCTTC
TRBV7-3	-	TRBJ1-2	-	CASSRDRETLSCPYYGYTF	TGTGCCAGCAGCCGAGACCGGGAGACCTTATCCTGCCCGTACTATGGCTACACCTTC
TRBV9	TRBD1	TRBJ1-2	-	CASSPGQGVTNYGYTF	TGTGCCAGCAGCCCGGGACAGGGGGTAACCAACTATGGCTACACCTTC